This T cell receptor (beta chain) was sequenced during a study of blood T cell repertoires in COVID-19. Source study methods: Estimation of nucleated cell counts was performed using reference gene primer amplification. Generated by immunoSEQ multiplex PCR, the TCRdb table keeps only in-frame clones and is missing some. V, J and clone size derive from that table, while D and trimming were established from the DNA sequence. The data show around 300,000 clones, with almost 85% seen just once and around 7.2% held by the top ten. This sequence originates from a human donor in a cohort sampled during active COVID-19. The sample comprised peripheral blood.

DNA of the CDR3: TGCACCAGCAGCCAGGGGCAGGGAGGAACAGAGACCCAGTACTTC. Amino acids: CTSSQGQGGTETQYF. This chain joins TRBV1 and TRBJ2-5; the D call TRBD2 from the table was never checked on the DNA. TRBV1 is a recognized pseudogene. The CDR3 is 15 residues long.